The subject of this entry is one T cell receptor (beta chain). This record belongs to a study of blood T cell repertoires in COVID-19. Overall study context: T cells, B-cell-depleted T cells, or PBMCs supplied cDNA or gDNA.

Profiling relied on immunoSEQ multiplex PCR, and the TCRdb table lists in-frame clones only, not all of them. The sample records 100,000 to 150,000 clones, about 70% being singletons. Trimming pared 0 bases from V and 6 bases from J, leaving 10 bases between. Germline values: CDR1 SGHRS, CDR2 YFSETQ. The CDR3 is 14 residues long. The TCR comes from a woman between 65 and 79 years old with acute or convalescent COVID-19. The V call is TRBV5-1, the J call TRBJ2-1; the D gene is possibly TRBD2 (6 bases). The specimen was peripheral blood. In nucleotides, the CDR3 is TGCGCCAGCAGCTTGGGTGGACTACCCAATGAGCAGTTCTTC. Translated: CASSLGGLPNEQFF.